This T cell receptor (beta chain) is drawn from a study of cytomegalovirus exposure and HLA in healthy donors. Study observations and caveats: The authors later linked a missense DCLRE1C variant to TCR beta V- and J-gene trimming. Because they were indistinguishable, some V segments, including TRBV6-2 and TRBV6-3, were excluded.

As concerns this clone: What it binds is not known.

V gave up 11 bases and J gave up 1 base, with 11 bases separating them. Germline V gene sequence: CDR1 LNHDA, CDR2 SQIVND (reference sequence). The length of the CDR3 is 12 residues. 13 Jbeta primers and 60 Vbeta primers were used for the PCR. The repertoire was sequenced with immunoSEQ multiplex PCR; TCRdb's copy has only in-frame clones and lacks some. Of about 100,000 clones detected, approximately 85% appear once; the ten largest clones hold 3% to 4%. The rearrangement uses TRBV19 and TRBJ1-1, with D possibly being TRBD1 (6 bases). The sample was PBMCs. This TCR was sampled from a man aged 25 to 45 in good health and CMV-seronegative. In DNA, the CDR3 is TGTGCCTCCAGGGGAGCGAACACTGAAGCTTTCTTT. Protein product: CASRGANTEAFF.